Here is one T cell receptor (beta chain) with its context. The data stem from a study of OX40 agonist ivuxolimab in advanced cancers. Clones were read by immunoSEQ multiplex PCR, and TCRdb kept only the in-frame ones, dropping some. The table includes 57,000 or so clones, approximately 91% detected once. Germline trimming cut 3 bases from V and 0 bases from J; bases unmatched to any gene: 4. The CDR3 runs 15 residues. The germline gives CDR1 LGHNA, CDR2 YNFKEQ. The V call is TRBV4-2, the J call TRBJ2-7, with TRBD2 identical over 8 bases. The receptor comes from an adult with an advanced solid tumor such as melanoma, head and neck, liver or kidney cancer. Sample: CD4+ or CD8+ T cells sorted from blood, taken in a trial of the OX40 agonist ivuxolimab. The CDR3 protein is CASSQSGGLSYEQYF. As DNA, the CDR3 is TGTGCCAGCAGCCAGTCGGGGGGGCTCTCCTACGAGCAGTACTTC.